The clone carrying this TCR beta chain was detected only a few times. Its antigen is unknown. This CDR3 comprises 12 residues. In germline, CDR1 is SNHLY, CDR2 FYNNEI. The V end lost 7 bases, the J end lost 7 bases, and 11 bases lay between the germline ends. The data are from a study of blood T cells in healthy people across ages. The use of a sample-barcoded 5' primer and a J-beta primer mix characterized a second PCR of about 6 to 11 cycles. In TCRdb, the 5' RACE reads were re-called with MiXCR into one record per CDR3 protein. The table shows over 500,000 distinct CDR3 sequences, with over 40% occurring only once. Findings and caveats of the study: Naive CD4+ cells and diversity were both higher in long-lived donors than in aged donors.

V usage is TRBV2 and J usage is TRBJ1-5; TRBD1 might be the D (5 bases). This TCR came from a woman older than 75 in good health. Sequenced material: blood. The CDR3 nucleotides read TGTGCCAGCACCCGGGGACCGCAGCCCCAGCATTTT. Translated, it gives CASTRGPQPQHF.